The 12 T cell receptor beta chains below all came from one sample that was sequenced in a study of cytomegalovirus exposure and HLA in healthy donors. 13 Jbeta primers and 60 Vbeta primers were used for the PCR. The protocol was immunoSEQ multiplex PCR, while the TCRdb copy is restricted to in-frame clones and leaves out a portion. Of about 130,000 clones listed, approximately 83% are singletons. The sample was PBMCs. The receptors were sampled from a man aged 40-49 years in good health and CMV-seronegative.

The chain couples TRBV4-3 to TRBJ2-3, with TRBD2 identical over 8 bases. J was trimmed by 9 bases and V by 0 bases; bases with no gene match: 8. The germline V gene encodes CDR1 LGHNA and CDR2 YSLEER. The CDR3 totals 15 residues. The CDR3 is CASSQDRLTGGTQYF. The CDR3, as DNA: TGCGCCAGCAGCCAAGATCGGTTGACGGGAGGGACGCAGTATTTT.

This clone came up a few times. J is TRBJ2-5 and V is TRBV6-5; TRBD1 matches 8 bases. This CDR3 is built from 14 residues. With V trimmed by 5 bases and J by 2 bases, 4 bases remained unmatched. Germline V CDR1 and CDR2: MNHEY, SVGAGI. Here the CDR3 reads CASSPGQAQETQYF. The CDR3 DNA is TGTGCCAGCAGTCCGGGACAGGCACAAGAGACCCAGTACTTC.

The J gene is TRBJ2-1, the V gene TRBV27; 7 bases agree with TRBD2. From germline, CDR1 is MNHEY and CDR2 SMNVEV (reference sequence). V shed 6 bases, J shed 0 bases, and the junction held 8 bases outside the gene matches. The CDR3 runs to 16 residues. This chain's CDR3 is CASRITSAGSYNEQFF. The CDR3 DNA sequence: TGTGCCAGCAGGATAACTAGCGCCGGCTCCTACAATGAGCAGTTCTTC.

The chain is built from TRBV5-1 and TRBJ2-5, with 8 bases aligning to TRBD2. The germline V gene has CDR1 SGHRS and CDR2 YFSETQ. The CDR3 is 15 residues long. V dropped 0 bases and J dropped 3; count of bases not matched to a gene: 4. DNA of the CDR3: TGCGCCAGCAGCTTGGGTGGGACTAGAGAAGAGACCCAGTACTTC. This translates into CASSLGGTREETQYF.

The V call is TRBV4-1, the J call TRBJ2-1; 9 positions agree with TRBD2. This CDR3 contains 17 residues. Germline V gives CDR1 MGHRA, CDR2 YSYEKL. After removal of 4 bases from V and 0 bases from J, the junction contained 7 bases not matched to a gene. The CDR3 protein is CASSPHQRGVSYNEQFF. CDR3 coding DNA: TGCGCCAGCAGCCCTCACCAGCGGGGGGTCTCCTACAATGAGCAGTTCTTC.

V gene TRBV13 combines with J gene TRBJ1-2, with a tentative D call TRBD1 (6 bases). This CDR3 is 15 amino acids long. Looked up from germline, CDR1 is PRHDT and CDR2 is FYEKMQ (reference sequence). With 3 bases removed from V and 3 bases from J, the gap between germline ends came to 14 bases. The CDR3 protein is CASSLQGGGHYGYTF. As DNA, the CDR3 is TGTGCCAGCAGCTTGCAGGGAGGGGGACACTATGGCTACACCTTC.

This chain connects TRBV30 to TRBJ1-3; D is undetermined. V lost 1 base and J lost 0, with 10 bases in between. CDR3 length: 15 residues. CDR1 is GTSNPN and CDR2 is SVGIG in the germline V gene (reference sequence). The CDR3 region is CAWSAQSSSGNTIYF. The CDR3 DNA is TGTGCCTGGAGTGCACAGAGCAGCTCTGGAAACACCATATATTTT.

Only a few counts were recorded for this clone. The chain is built from TRBV6-5 and TRBJ1-4, with 7 positions matching TRBD1. The CDR3 is 14 amino acids. Germline V gene data show CDR1 as MNHEY and CDR2 as SVGAGI. The junction had 12 bases not matched to a gene; V was cut back by 6 bases and J by 11 bases. CDR3 region: CASSPGQAAGKLFF. In DNA, the CDR3 is TGTGCCAGCAGCCCCGGACAGGCCGCTGGGAAACTGTTTTTT.

This chain links TRBV5-1 with TRBJ1-4; 7 positions match TRBD1. The CDR3 consists of 16 residues. The ends lost 0 bases at V and 8 bases at J; junction bases unmatched: 10. Per germline, CDR1 SGHRS and CDR2 YFSETQ. The CDR3, as DNA: TGCGCCAGCAGCTTGGAAGGGGGCCTACTAGGGGAAAAACTGTTTTTT. This codes for CASSLEGGLLGEKLFF.

The chain is built from TRBV2 and TRBJ1-1, with D unclear. Germline V gives CDR1 SNHLY, CDR2 FYNNEI. The CDR3 runs to 12 residues. V lost 7 bases and J 4 bases, leaving 10 bases between the germline ends. CDR3 residues: CASTSHSTEAFF. The CDR3 nucleotides read TGTGCCAGCACTTCCCATAGCACTGAAGCTTTCTTT.

V usage is TRBV5-1 and J usage is TRBJ2-3; the match to TRBD2 covers 11 bases. J was trimmed by 2 bases and V by 3 bases; bases with no gene match: 5. CDR1 is SGHRS, CDR2 YFSETQ, per germline. This CDR3 is 16 amino acids long. CDR3 in DNA: TGCGCCAGCAGCTCGTTGACTAGCGGGGCCACAGATACGCAGTATTTT. Residues: CASSSLTSGATDTQYF.

The chain joins TRBV27 to TRBJ1-2, with TRBD1 matching 8 bases. The V segment lost 3 bases and the J segment 4 bases; nucleotides outside the gene matches: 4. This CDR3 has 14 amino acids. The V gene's germline CDR1 is MNHEY and CDR2 SMNVEV (reference sequence). In DNA, the CDR3 is TGTGCCAGCAGTTTCGACAGGGGTGGCTATGGCTACACCTTC. It is translated as CASSFDRGGYGYTF.